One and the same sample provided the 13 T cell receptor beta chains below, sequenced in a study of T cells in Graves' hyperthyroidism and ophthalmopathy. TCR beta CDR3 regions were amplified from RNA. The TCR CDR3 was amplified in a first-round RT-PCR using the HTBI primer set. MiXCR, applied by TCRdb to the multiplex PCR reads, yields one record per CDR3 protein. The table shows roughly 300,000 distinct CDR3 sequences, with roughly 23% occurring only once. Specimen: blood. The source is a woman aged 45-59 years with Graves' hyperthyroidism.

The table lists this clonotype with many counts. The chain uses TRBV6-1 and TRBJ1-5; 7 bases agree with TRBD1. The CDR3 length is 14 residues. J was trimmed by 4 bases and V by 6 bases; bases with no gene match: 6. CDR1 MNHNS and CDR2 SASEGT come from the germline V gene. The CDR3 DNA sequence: TGTGCCAGCAGCCCCGGACAGGTTAATCAGCCCCAGCATTTT. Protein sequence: CASSPGQVNQPQHF.

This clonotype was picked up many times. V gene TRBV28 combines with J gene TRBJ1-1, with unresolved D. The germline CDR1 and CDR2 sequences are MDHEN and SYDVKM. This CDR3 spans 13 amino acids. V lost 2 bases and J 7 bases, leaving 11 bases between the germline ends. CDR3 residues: CASSLPLPVEAFF. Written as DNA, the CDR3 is TGTGCCAGCAGTTTACCTTTGCCAGTTGAAGCTTTCTTT.

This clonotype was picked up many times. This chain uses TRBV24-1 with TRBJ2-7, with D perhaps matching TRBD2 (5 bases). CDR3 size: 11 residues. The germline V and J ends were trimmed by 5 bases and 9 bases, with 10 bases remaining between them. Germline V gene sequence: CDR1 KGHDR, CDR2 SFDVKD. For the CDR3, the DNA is TGTGCCACCAGTGCAGCGGACGGGCAGTACTTC. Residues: CATSAADGQYF.

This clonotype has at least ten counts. The CDR3 is CASSDRVNAQFF. The CDR3 coding sequence is TGTGCCAGCAGTGACAGGGTTAACGCGCAGTTCTTC. This chain connects TRBV6-1 to TRBJ2-1, with D perhaps TRBD1 (5 bases). Germline loops: CDR1 MNHNS, CDR2 SASEGT. Trimming took 3 bases from V and 12 from J, leaving 12 bases between them. There are 12 residues in the CDR3.

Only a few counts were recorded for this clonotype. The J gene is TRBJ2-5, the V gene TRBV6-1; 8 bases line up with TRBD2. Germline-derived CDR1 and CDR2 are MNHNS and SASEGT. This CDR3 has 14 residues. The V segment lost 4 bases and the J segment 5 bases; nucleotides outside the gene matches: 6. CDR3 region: CASSGAGVAETQYF. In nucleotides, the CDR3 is TGTGCCAGCAGTGGAGCGGGAGTTGCTGAGACCCAGTACTTC.

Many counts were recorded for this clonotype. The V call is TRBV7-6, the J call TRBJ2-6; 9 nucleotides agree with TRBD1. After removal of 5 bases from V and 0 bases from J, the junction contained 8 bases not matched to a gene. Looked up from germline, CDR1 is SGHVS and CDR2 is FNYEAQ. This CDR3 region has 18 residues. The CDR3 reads CASSPGQGRYSGANVLTF. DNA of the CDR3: TGTGCCAGCAGCCCCGGACAGGGGCGATACTCTGGGGCCAACGTCCTGACTTTC.

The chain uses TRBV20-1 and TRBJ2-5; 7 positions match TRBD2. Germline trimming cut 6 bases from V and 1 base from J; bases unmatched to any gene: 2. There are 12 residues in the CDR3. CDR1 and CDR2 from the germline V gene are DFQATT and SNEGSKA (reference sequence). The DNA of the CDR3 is TGCAGTGCGTCGGGGGGCCAAGAGACCCAGTACTTC. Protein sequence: CSASGGQETQYF.

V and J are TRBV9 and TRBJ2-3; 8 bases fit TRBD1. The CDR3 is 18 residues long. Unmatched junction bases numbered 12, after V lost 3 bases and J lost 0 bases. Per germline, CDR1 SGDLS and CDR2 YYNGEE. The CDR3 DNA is TGTGCCAGCAGCGCCCTCCGACAGGGGAGGATTAGCACAGATACGCAGTATTTT. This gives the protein CASSALRQGRISTDTQYF.

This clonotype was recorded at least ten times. For the CDR3, the DNA is TGTGCCAGCAGTCCAGAGCCGGGACTACAGAGCTCCTACAATGAGCAGTTCTTC. It specifies CASSPEPGLQSSYNEQFF. The chain recombines TRBV27 with TRBJ2-1, with 7 positions matching TRBD2. CDR3 length: 18 amino acids. Trimming at V came to 5 bases and at J to 0 bases, leaving 13 bases not matched to a gene. Germline V gene data show CDR1 as MNHEY and CDR2 as SMNVEV (reference sequence).

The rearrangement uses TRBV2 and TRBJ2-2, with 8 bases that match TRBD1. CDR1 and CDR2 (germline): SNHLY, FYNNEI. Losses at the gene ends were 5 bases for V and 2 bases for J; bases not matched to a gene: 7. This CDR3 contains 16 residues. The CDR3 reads CASSFPTGENTGELFF. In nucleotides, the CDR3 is TGTGCCAGCAGTTTTCCGACAGGGGAAAACACCGGGGAGCTGTTTTTT.

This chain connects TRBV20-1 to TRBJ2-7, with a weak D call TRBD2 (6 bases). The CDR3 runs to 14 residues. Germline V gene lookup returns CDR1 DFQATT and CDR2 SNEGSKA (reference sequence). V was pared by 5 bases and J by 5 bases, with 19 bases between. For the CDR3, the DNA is TGCAGTGCTTCCCTTCCGGGAGAGGGAAACGAGCAGTACTTC. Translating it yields CSASLPGEGNEQYF.

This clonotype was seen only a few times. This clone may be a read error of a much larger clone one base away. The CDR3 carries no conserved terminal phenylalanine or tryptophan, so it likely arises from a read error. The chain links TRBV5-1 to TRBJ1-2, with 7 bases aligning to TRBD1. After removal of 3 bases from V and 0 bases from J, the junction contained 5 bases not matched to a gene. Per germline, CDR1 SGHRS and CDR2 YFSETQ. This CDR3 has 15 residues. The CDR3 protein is CASSWDSGANYGYTS. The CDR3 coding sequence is TGCGCCAGCAGCTGGGACAGTGGGGCTAACTATGGCTACACCTCC.

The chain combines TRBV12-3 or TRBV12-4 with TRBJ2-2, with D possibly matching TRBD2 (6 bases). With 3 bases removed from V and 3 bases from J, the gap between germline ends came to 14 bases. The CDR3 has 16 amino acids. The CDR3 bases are TGTGCCAGCAGTTTGAAACTAGCAGAAGACACCGGGGAGCTGTTTTTT. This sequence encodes CASSLKLAEDTGELFF.